Listed here are 17 T cell receptor beta chains from one sample, sequenced in a study of vaccination and CD4 T cells after COVID-19. The treatment is: approximately 11-day PBMC culture with coronavirus spike peptide pools or control peptides (ViraFEST assay). Oncomine TCR Beta short-read sequencing was applied to DNA from cultured CD4+ T cells. TCRdb reprocessed the PCR reads with MiXCR, giving one entry per CDR3 protein. The data show 20,000 or so distinct CDR3 sequences, with roughly 29% seen just once and 11% held by the top ten. Antigen specificity for these receptors is unknown. Sequencing input: cultured CD4+ T cells from blood. The receptor source for this set is a human donor with COVID-19.

By share, this clonotype ranks as medium-sized. V and J are TRBV10-3 and TRBJ1-1; D perhaps matches TRBD1 (6 bases). The ends were cut back, 3 bases at V and 3 bases at J, with 14 bases in the middle. CDR3 length: 15 amino acids. CDR1 ENHRY and CDR2 SYGVKD come from the germline V gene. CDR3 DNA: TGTGCCATCAGTGACAATACAGGGAAGCACACTGAAGCTTTCTTT. It encodes CAISDNTGKHTEAFF.

The chain joins TRBV28 to TRBJ2-2; tentatively, D is TRBD1 (5 bases). The CDR3 runs 17 residues. Between the trimmed V and J ends, which lost 1 base and 0 bases, there was a span of 12 bases. Germline V CDR1 and CDR2: MDHEN, SYDVKM. Here the CDR3 reads CASSLFGKGTNTGELFF. The CDR3 DNA reads TGTGCCAGCAGTTTATTTGGTAAGGGGACGAACACCGGGGAGCTGTTTTTT.

This clonotype was seen a few times. The CDR3 protein is CASSLVRGLNNEQFF. Here the CDR3 DNA reads TGTGCCAGCAGCTTAGTAAGGGGGCTTAACAATGAGCAGTTCTTC. V is TRBV7-2 and J is TRBJ2-1; 7 positions agree with TRBD1. The trim removed 1 base at V and 5 bases at J, leaving 5 bases unmatched. This CDR3 spans 15 amino acids. CDR1 and CDR2 from the germline V gene are SGHTA and FQGNSA.

V usage is TRBV10-3 and J usage is TRBJ1-3; 9 positions agree with TRBD1. The V gene end was trimmed by 6 bases and the J gene end by 10 bases; junction bases not matched to a gene: 4. The germline CDR1 and CDR2 sequences are ENHRY and SYGVKD. This CDR3 has 12 amino acids. The CDR3, as DNA: TGTGCCATCAGCTACGACAGGGGGACCATATATTTT. Its translation is CAISYDRGTIYF.

This clonotype was detected only once. The CDR3 DNA reads TGTGCCAGCAGCCTAGGGACTCCACCCTACAATGAGCAGTTCTTC. As protein: CASSLGTPPYNEQFF. The rearrangement uses TRBV12-3 or TRBV12-4 and TRBJ2-1; possible D gene TRBD2, 6 bases. There are 15 residues in the CDR3. V was shortened by 6 bases and J by 2 bases, with 14 bases between the two germline ends.

This clonotype was seen a few times. This chain connects TRBV18 to TRBJ1-2, with D possibly matching TRBD1 (5 bases). Trimming took off 1 base at V and 10 bases at J, with 16 bases between the two ends. Germline CDR1 KGHSH, CDR2 LQKENI. CDR3 length equals 14 residues. CDR3 sequence (DNA): TGTGCCAGCTCACCACAATCCGACATCAGGGACTACACCTTC. This translates into CASSPQSDIRDYTF.

About this clonotype: The germline gene is not matched at one end of the junction; a read error may be the cause. This sequence joins TRBV6-1 and TRBJ2-6; no definite D call. This CDR3 spans 14 amino acids. Germline values: CDR1 MNHNS, CDR2 SASEGT. The CDR3 DNA reads as TGTGCCAGCAGCGAAGGCGCCTGGGCCAACGTCCTGACTTTC. Encoded protein: CASSEGAWANVLTF.

The CDR3 coding sequence is TGTGCCAGCAGTGAAGCGGAAGTGACTGAAGCTTTCTTT. The encoded protein is CASSEAEVTEAFF. This chain links TRBV2 with TRBJ1-1; D unresolved. V was pared by 0 bases and J by 5 bases, with 7 bases between. The CDR3 contains 13 residues. CDR1 is SNHLY and CDR2 is FYNNEI in the germline V gene.

This clonotype has more than one count but fewer than ten. The J gene is TRBJ1-2, the V gene TRBV11-2; D possibly corresponds to TRBD1 (5 bases). The V and J ends lost 1 base and 8 bases respectively, with 23 bases between them. CDR1 is SGHAT, CDR2 FQNNGV, per germline. The CDR3 covers 17 residues. The CDR3 spells CASSLVYGGRVRDGYTF. CDR3 nucleotide sequence: TGTGCCAGCAGCTTAGTCTATGGTGGCAGGGTAAGAGACGGCTACACCTTC.

V gene TRBV5-4 combines with J gene TRBJ2-2, with D hard to call. The length of the CDR3 is 16 residues. V shed 6 bases and J shed 0 bases, with 15 bases lying between them. Looked up from germline, CDR1 is SGHNT and CDR2 is YYREEE (reference sequence). The CDR3 coding sequence is TGTGCCAGCACATCTCGACGGAGACCGAACACCGGGGAGCTGTTTTTT. It translates to CASTSRRRPNTGELFF.

J is TRBJ1-3 and V is TRBV29-1, with D maybe TRBD1 (6 bases). Per the germline V gene, CDR1 is SQVTM and CDR2 is ANQGSEA. The V and J ends lost 4 bases and 4 bases respectively, with 8 bases between them. The CDR3 extends over 12 amino acids. The CDR3 reads CSVGQGGNTIYF. CDR3 coding DNA: TGCAGCGTTGGTCAGGGGGGAAACACCATATATTTT.

This clonotype appeared a few times. The chain couples TRBV6-1 to TRBJ2-5, with 14 positions matching TRBD2. CDR3 length: 16 residues. V lost 6 bases and J lost 5; bases outside the gene matches: 8. Germline CDR1 reads MNHNS; CDR2 reads SASEGT. Written as DNA, the CDR3 is TGTGCCAGCAGCCAAAAGACTAGCGGGGGGGGCGAGACCCAGTACTTC. Its translation is CASSQKTSGGGETQYF.

A few counts support this clonotype. The gene calls are TRBV5-1 and TRBJ1-2; TRBD1 matches at 10 bases. Losses at the gene ends were 1 base for V and 6 bases for J; bases not matched to a gene: 6. Germline lookup yields CDR1 SGHRS and CDR2 YFSETQ. This CDR3 contains 15 residues. The CDR3 DNA reads TGCGCCAGCAGCTTGACGACAGGGGGCGCGGATGGCTACACCTTC. Protein sequence: CASSLTTGGADGYTF.

This clonotype occurred a few times. The chain has TRBV7-6 and TRBJ2-7, with TRBD1 matching over 8 bases. Trimming at V came to 5 bases and at J to 6 bases, leaving 3 bases not matched to a gene. From germline, CDR1 is SGHVS and CDR2 FNYEAQ. CDR3 length equals 12 residues. The CDR3 loop reads CASSAQGGEQYF. The CDR3 DNA is TGTGCCAGCAGCGCACAGGGGGGCGAGCAGTACTTC. Using reference TRBV7-6 and TRBJ2-7 for the parts outside the CDR3, the full variable domain is GAGVSQSPRYKVTKRGQDVALRCDPISGHVSLYWYRQALGQGPEFLTYFNYEAQQDKSGLPNDRFSAERPEGSISTLTIQRTEQRDSAMYRCASSAQGGEQYFGPGTRLTVT.

This clonotype was picked up one time. This chain joins TRBV20-1 and TRBJ2-3; no clear D gene. Germline loops: CDR1 DFQATT, CDR2 SNEGSKA (reference sequence). The CDR3 contains 11 residues. V dropped 4 bases and J dropped 4 bases, with 6 bases sitting between them. The CDR3 spells CSANWADTQYF. CDR3 nucleotide sequence: TGCAGTGCTAATTGGGCAGATACGCAGTATTTT.

V and J are TRBV2 and TRBJ1-1; tentatively, D is TRBD1 (5 bases). Germline V gene data show CDR1 as SNHLY and CDR2 as FYNNEI. The CDR3 contains 13 residues. V lost 5 bases and J 3 bases, leaving 10 bases between the germline ends. CDR3 in amino acids: CASSSQGYTEAFF. CDR3 DNA sequence: TGTGCCAGCAGTTCCCAGGGATACACTGAAGCTTTCTTT.

This clonotype was seen a handful of times. This rearrangement joins TRBV12-3 or TRBV12-4 to TRBJ1-1; D gene unclear. V was shortened by 6 bases and J by 1 base, with 12 bases between the two germline ends. The CDR3 runs 14 residues. CDR3 DNA: TGTGCCAGCAGCCTTGGGTGGCAGAACACTGAAGCTTTCTTT. This encodes CASSLGWQNTEAFF.